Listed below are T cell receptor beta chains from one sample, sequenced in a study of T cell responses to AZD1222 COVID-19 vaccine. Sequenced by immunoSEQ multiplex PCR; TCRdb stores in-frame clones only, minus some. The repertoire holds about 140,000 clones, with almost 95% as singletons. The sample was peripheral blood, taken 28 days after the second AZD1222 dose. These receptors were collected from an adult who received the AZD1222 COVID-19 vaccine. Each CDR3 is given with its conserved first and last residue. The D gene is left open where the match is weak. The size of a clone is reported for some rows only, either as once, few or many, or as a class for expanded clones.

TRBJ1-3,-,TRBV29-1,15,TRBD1,TGCAGCGTTGTATGGACAGGCGACAGGGGAAACACCATATATTTT,CSVVWTGDRGNTIYF
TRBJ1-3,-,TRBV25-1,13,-,TGTGCCAGCAGTGAAGGCGGGGTGAACACCATATATTTT,CASSEGGVNTIYF
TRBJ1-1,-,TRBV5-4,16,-,TGTGCCAGCAGCTTGGCCAGCCAAAGATCGAACACTGAAGCTTTCTTT,CASSLASQRSNTEAFF
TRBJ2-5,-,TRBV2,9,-,TGTGCCAGCAGTGAAGCGCAGTACTTC,CASSEAQYF
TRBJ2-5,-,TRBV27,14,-,TGTGCCAGCAGTTACAGGGCCTACCAAGAGACCCAGTACTTC,CASSYRAYQETQYF
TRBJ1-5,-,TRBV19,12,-,TGTGCCAGTACCAGCAAGGGGCAGCCCCAGCATTTT,CASTSKGQPQHF
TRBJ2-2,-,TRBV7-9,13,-,TGTGCCAGCAGCTTAGAATCGGCGTATAAGCTGTTTTTT,CASSLESAYKLFF
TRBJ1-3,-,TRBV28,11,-,TGTGCCAGCAGTTCCGGTAGCACCATATATTTT,CASSSGSTIYF
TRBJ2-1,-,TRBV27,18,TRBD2,TGTGCCAGCAGCCCCGGGGGGACTAGCGGGTGGGTGAACAATGAGCAGTTCTTC,CASSPGGTSGWVNNEQFF
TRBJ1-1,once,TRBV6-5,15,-,TGTGCCAGCGTCGGGTGGAGGAGAATGAACACTGAAGCTTTCTTT,CASVGWRRMNTEAFF
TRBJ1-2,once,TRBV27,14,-,TGTGCCAGCAGTTTATCTAAGGGGAACTATGGCTACACCTTC,CASSLSKGNYGYTF
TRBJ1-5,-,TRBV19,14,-,TGTGCCAGTACCTACGTAGGGGTCGGTCAGCCCCAGCATTTT,CASTYVGVGQPQHF
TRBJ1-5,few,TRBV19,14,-,TGTGCCAGTAGTGTGACAGGAGGCAATCAGCCCCAGCATTTT,CASSVTGGNQPQHF
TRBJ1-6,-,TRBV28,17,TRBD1,TGTGCCAGCAGTTTGAGCCAGGGGGTCGCCTATAATTCACCCCTCCACTTT,CASSLSQGVAYNSPLHF
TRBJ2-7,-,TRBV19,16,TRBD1,TGTGCCAGTAGTAGAGGGACCGGGACAGACTACTACGAGCAGTACTTC,CASSRGTGTDYYEQYF
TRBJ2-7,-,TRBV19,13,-,TGTGCCAGTATGGATGAGGGGCTCCTCGAGCAGTACTTC,CASMDEGLLEQYF
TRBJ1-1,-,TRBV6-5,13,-,TGTGCCAGCAGTCGACAGCTCGTAAGTGAAGCTTTCTTT,CASSRQLVSEAFF
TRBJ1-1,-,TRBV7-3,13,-,TGTGCCAGCAGCTTAGGCGGAGGCACTGAAGCTTTCTTT,CASSLGGGTEAFF
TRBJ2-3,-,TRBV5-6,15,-,TGTGCCAGCAGCTTTCGGCAGACTTACACAGATACGCAGTATTTT,CASSFRQTYTDTQYF
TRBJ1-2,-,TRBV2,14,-,TGTGCCAGCACCGAGGGCAGGGGCTACTATGGCTACACCTTC,CASTEGRGYYGYTF
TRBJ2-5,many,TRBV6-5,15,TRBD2,TGTGCCAGCGCTCCCTCCCTAGCGGGGGGGGAGACCCAGTACTTC,CASAPSLAGGETQYF
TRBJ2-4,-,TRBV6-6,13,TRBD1,TGTGCCAGCAGTAGGGACAGGGGGTACATTCAGTACTTC,CASSRDRGYIQYF
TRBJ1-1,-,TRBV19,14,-,TGTGCCAGTAGTAAACGTAACATGAACACTGAAGCTTTCTTT,CASSKRNMNTEAFF
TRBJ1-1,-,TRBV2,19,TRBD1,TGTGCCAGCCGACCATTTACCGGGACAGGGGGCGGATTGGACACTGAAGCTTTCTTT,CASRPFTGTGGGLDTEAFF
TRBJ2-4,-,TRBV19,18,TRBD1,TGTGCCAGTAGTTCCGGGGGACAGGGGAACGAGGCCAAAAACATTCAGTACTTC,CASSSGGQGNEAKNIQYF
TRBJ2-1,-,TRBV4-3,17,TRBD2,TGCGCCAGCAGCCACCCCGGACTAGCGGGAGGCGGCAATGAGCAGTTCTTC,CASSHPGLAGGGNEQFF
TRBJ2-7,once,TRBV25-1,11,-,TGTGCCAGCAGTGCAAACTACGAGCAGTACTTC,CASSANYEQYF
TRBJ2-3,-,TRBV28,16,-,TGTGCCAGCAGTTTATCAACCGGCACTAGCACAGATACGCAGTATTTT,CASSLSTGTSTDTQYF
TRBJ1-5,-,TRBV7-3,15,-,TGTGCCAGCAGCTTATCCCCTGAAACTTTCCAGCCCCAGCATTTT,CASSLSPETFQPQHF
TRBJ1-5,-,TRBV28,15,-,TGTGCCAGCAGGATCTCAAGGGGAGGCAATCAGCCCCAGCATTTT,CASRISRGGNQPQHF
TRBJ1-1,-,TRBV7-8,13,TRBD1,TGTGCCAGCAGCCGGACAGGGAACACTGAAGCTTTCTTT,CASSRTGNTEAFF
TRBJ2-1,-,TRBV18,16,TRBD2,TGTGCCAGCTCAAAATCGACTAGCGGAGGCTACAATGAGCAGTTCTTC,CASSKSTSGGYNEQFF
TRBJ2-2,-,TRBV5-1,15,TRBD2,TGCGCCAGCAGCTTCCTAGCGGGTAACACCGGGGAGCTGTTTTTT,CASSFLAGNTGELFF
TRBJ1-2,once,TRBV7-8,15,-,TGTGCCAGCAGCTTACAGTCAGCGGGGAGGTATGGCTACACCTTC,CASSLQSAGRYGYTF
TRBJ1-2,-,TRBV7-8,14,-,TGTGCCAGCAGCTCCCGGGACACATCCTATGGCTACACCTTC,CASSSRDTSYGYTF
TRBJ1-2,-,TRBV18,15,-,TGTGCCAGCTCACCATCCGGTTTGCTAAACTATGGCTACACCTTC,CASSPSGLLNYGYTF
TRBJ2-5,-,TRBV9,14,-,TGTGCCAGCAGCGTAGGTCGGGAGCAAGAGACCCAGTACTTC,CASSVGREQETQYF
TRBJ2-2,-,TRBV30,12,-,TGTGCCTGGAGAGGATGGACCGGGGAGCTGTTTTTT,CAWRGWTGELFF
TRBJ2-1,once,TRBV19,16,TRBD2,TGTGCCAGTAGTGGAAGGACTAGCGGGAAGATCGATGAGCAGTTCTTC,CASSGRTSGKIDEQFF
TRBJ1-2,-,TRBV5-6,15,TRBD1,TGTGCCAGCAGTTTGTCGGACAGGGGGGCCTATGGCTACACCTTC,CASSLSDRGAYGYTF
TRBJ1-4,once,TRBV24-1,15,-,TGTGCCACCAGTGATCCCGGGTCAGAGGTGGAAAAACTGTTTTTT,CATSDPGSEVEKLFF
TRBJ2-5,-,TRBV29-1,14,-,TGCAGCGTTGAAGTTGGCAGGGTAGACGAGACCCAGTACTTC,CSVEVGRVDETQYF
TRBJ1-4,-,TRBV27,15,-,TGTGCCAGCAGTTTACGGTTCCAGGGAAATGAAAAACTGTTTTTT,CASSLRFQGNEKLFF
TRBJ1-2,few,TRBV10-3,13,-,TGTGCCATCAGTGAGTCGACCCTCTATGGCTACACCTTC,CAISESTLYGYTF
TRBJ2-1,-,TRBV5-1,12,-,TGCGCCAGCAGCTTGGAGGCAGGGAAGCAGTTCTTC,CASSLEAGKQFF
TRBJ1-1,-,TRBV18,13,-,TGTGCCAGCTCACCAAGGGGGAACACTGAAGCTTTCTTT,CASSPRGNTEAFF
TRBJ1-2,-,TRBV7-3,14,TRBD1,TGTGCCAGCAGCCCCGGGACAGGTGGTTATGGCTACACCTTC,CASSPGTGGYGYTF
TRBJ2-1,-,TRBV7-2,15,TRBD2,TGTGCCAGCTCCTTAGGACTAGCATTATACAATGAGCAGTTCTTC,CASSLGLALYNEQFF
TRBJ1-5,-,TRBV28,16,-,TGTGCCAGCAGTTTACGGTCCCAGGGGCCTAATCAGCCCCAGCATTTT,CASSLRSQGPNQPQHF
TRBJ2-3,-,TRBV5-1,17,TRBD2,TGCGCCAGCAGCTCCCAACCTAGCGGAACTAGCACAGATACGCAGTATTTT,CASSSQPSGTSTDTQYF
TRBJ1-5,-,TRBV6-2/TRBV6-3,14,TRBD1,TGTGCCAGCAGTCAGGGGGTCAGCAATCAGCCCCAGCATTTT,CASSQGVSNQPQHF